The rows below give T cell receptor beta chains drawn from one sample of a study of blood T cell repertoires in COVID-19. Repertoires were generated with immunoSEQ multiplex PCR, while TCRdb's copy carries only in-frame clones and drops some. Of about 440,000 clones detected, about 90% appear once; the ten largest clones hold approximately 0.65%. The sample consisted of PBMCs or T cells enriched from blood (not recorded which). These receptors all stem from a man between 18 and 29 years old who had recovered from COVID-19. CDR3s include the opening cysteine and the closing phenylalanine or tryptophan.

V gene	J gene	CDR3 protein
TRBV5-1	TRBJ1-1	CASTQGAVNTEAFF
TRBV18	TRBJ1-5	CASSTWTARTNQPQHF
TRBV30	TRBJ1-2	CAWSAGSDGYTF
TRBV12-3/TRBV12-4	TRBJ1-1	CASSPGNTEAFF
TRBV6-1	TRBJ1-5	CASSDWRNQPQHF
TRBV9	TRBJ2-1	CASSPGGNEQFF
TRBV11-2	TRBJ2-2	CASSARQGRTGELFF
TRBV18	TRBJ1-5	CASSPLRGNQPQHF
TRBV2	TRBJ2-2	CASTKPRDSNTGELFF
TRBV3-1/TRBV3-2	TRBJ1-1	CASSPMDRLNTEAFF
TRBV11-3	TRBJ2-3	CASSFTAAITDTQYF
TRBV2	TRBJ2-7	CASKLGRGPYEQYF
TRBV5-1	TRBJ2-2	CASREIAGGNTGELFF
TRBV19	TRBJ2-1	CASTPMGLATYNEQFF
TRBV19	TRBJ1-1	CASSIGTGGVNTEAFF
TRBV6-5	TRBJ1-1	CACVMNTEAFF
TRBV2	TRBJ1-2	CASSVQGTTNYGYTF
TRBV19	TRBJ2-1	CASTPTLGNEQFF
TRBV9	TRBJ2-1	CASSTWTGSSYNEQFF
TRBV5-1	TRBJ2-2	CASSYSTGELFF
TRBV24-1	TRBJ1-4	CATSEGQPNEKLFF
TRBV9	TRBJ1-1	CASSVAGQLLNTEAFF
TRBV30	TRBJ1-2	CAWGEGPYGYTF
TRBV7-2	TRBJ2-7	CASSLLTGGYGEQYF
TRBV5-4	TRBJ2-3	CASSLGGLAGVTDTQYF
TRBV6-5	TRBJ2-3	CASGGAATPTDTQYF
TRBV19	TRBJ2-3	CASSSGLAGGTDTQYF
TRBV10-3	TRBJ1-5	CAISDPDQPQHF
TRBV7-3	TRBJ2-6	CASSLTGTGLNVLTF
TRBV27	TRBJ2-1	CASTPASSGRLNEQFF
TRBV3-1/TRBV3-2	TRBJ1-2	CASSRGTGTLTF
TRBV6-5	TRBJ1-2	CASSLTLTASYGYTF
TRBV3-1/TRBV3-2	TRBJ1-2	CASSQAGQVKVYGYTF
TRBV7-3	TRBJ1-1	CASSLKAGLTEAFF
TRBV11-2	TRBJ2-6	CASSPNPLSVRAGANVLTF
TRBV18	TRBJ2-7	CASSRDRGRYEQYF
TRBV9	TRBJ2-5	CASSPSPQETQYF
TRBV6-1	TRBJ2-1	CASSEWSSLAGVNEQFF
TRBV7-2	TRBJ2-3	CASSPNFRSTDTQYF
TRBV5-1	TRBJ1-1	CASTLRQGSTEAFF
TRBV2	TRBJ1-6	CAGTGEPYNSPLHF
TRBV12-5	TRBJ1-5	CASGLSSGTGGVSNQPQHF
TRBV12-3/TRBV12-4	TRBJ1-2	CASSFTRQGGYTF
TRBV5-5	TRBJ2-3	CASSALDTTDTQYF
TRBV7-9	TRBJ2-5	CASSLDVLAGTYQETQYF
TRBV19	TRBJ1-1	CASSSSGTLNTEAFF